Detailed here is one TCR beta chain. Trimming removed 3 bases at V and 4 bases at J, with 19 bases between. Germline V gene sequence: CDR1 SGHTA, CDR2 FQGNSA. The CDR3 covers 16 residues. Enrolment of Seattle patients took place during active infection, and they were followed longitudinally. Authors' methods: Amplified reference gene primers provided the basis for estimating nucleated cell counts. Data came from immunoSEQ multiplex PCR; TCRdb stores just in-frame clones and leaves some out. The D gene and trimming were derived from the DNA, and the V and J assignments and clone size from that table. The table lists tens of thousands of clones, 81% of them singletons, with roughly 3.1% in the top ten. The sample is drawn from a study of blood T cell repertoires in COVID-19. Whole-study context: From T cells, B-cell-depleted T cells, or PBMCs came the material, which was cDNA or gDNA.

Sequencing was done on a sample of peripheral blood. J is TRBJ2-7 and V is TRBV7-2, with D possibly TRBD1 on 5 matching bases. The receptor was isolated from a man in his 70s with COVID-19, enrolled during active disease. For the CDR3, the DNA is TGTGCCAGCAGCTTGCCCGAAGGGGCGGTTAGGTACGAGCAGTACTTC. This sequence encodes CASSLPEGAVRYEQYF.